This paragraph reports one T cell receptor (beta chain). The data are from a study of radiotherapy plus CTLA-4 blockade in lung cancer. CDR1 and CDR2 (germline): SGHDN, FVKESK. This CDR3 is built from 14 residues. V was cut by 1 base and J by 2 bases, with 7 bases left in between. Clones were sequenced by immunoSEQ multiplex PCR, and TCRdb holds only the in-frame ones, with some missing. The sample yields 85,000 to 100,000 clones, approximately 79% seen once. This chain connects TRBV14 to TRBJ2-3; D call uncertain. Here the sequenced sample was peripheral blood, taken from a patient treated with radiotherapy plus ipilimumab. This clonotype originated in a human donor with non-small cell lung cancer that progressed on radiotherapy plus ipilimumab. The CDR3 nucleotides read TGTGCCAGCAGCCAAGTCAGCATCACAGATACGCAGTATTTT. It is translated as CASSQVSITDTQYF.